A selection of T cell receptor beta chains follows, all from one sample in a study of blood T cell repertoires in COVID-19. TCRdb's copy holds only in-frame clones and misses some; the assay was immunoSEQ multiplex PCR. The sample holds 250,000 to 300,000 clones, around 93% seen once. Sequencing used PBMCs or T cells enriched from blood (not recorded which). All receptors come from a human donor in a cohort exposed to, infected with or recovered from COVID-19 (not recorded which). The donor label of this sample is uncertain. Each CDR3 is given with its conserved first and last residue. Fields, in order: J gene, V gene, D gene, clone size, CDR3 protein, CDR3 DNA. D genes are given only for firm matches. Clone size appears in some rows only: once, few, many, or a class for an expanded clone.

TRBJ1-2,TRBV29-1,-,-,CSVPELGYTF,TGCAGCGTCCCTGAACTTGGCTACACCTTC
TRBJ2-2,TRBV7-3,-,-,CASSLSGGDTGELFF,TGTGCCAGCAGCTTAAGCGGAGGGGACACCGGGGAGCTGTTTTTT
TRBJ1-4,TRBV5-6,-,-,CASSVNEKLFF,TGTGCCAGCAGCGTAAATGAAAAACTGTTTTTT
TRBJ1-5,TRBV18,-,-,CASSPLPPMGYQPQHF,TGTGCCAGCTCACCCCTCCCCCCCATGGGCTATCAGCCCCAGCATTTT
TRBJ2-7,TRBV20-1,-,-,CSAVGRYEQYF,TGCAGTGCCGTGGGCCGTTACGAGCAGTACTTC
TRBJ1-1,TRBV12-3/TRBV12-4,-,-,CAVHSPGGTEAFF,TGTGCCGTCCACAGTCCCGGTGGAACTGAAGCTTTCTTT
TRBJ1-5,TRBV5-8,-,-,CASSSGGGQPQHF,TGTGCCAGCAGCTCCGGGGGGGGGCAGCCCCAGCATTTT
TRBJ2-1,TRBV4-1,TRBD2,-,CASSPKGLAGGSYNEQFF,TGCGCCAGCAGCCCCAAGGGACTAGCGGGGGGCTCCTACAATGAGCAGTTCTTC
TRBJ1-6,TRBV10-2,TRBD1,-,CASRSGTGLSPLHF,TGCGCCAGCAGAAGTGGGACAGGACTTTCACCCCTCCACTTT
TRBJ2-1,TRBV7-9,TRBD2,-,CASSGLAGSSYNEQFF,TGTGCCAGCAGCGGGCTAGCGGGGTCCTCCTACAATGAGCAGTTCTTC
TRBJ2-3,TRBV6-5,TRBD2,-,CASSYSGGSTDTQYF,TGTGCCAGCAGTTACTCGGGAGGGTCCACAGATACGCAGTATTTT
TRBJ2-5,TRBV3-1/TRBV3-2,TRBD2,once,CASSPLPALAGGQETQYF,TGTGCCAGCAGCCCCCTTCCCGCCCTAGCGGGGGGCCAAGAGACCCAGTACTTC
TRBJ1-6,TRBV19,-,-,CASSGPAYNSPLHF,TGTGCCAGTAGTGGGCCGGCCTATAATTCACCCCTCCACTTT
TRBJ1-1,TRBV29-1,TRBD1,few,CSVEGQGDTEAFF,TGCAGCGTTGAGGGGCAGGGGGACACTGAAGCTTTCTTT
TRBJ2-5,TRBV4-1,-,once,CASSQDPQETQYF,TGCGCCAGCAGCCAAGACCCACAAGAGACCCAGTACTTC
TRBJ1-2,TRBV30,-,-,CAWSTQGGVGGYTF,TGTGCCTGGAGCACCCAAGGGGGGGTAGGAGGCTACACCTTC
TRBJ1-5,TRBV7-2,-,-,CASSLVTGVRQPQHF,TGTGCCAGCAGCTTAGTGACCGGCGTGAGGCAGCCCCAGCATTTT
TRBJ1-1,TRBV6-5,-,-,CASRVQGSNTEAFF,TGTGCCAGCAGGGTACAGGGTTCAAACACTGAAGCTTTCTTT
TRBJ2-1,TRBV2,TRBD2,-,CASSVLAGVNEQFF,TGTGCCAGCAGTGTTTTAGCGGGGGTGAATGAGCAGTTCTTC
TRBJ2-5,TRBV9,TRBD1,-,CASSPRTGGQETQYF,TGTGCCAGCAGCCCCCGGACAGGGGGCCAAGAGACCCAGTACTTC
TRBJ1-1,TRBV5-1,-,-,CASSLGTLAGNTEAFF,TGCGCCAGCAGCTTGGGGACACTGGCCGGGAACACTGAAGCTTTCTTT
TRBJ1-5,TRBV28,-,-,CASSPFSTPKESNQPQHF,TGTGCCAGCAGTCCGTTCTCGACCCCAAAGGAGAGCAATCAGCCCCAGCATTTT
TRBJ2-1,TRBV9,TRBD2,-,CASSTGGRSYNEQFF,TGTGCCAGCAGCACGGGGGGGCGGTCCTACAATGAGCAGTTCTTC
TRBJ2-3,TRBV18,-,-,CASSPAQGADTQYF,TGTGCCAGCTCACCAGCTCAGGGTGCAGATACGCAGTATTTT
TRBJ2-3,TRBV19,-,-,CASSMGGYRGDTQYF,TGTGCCAGTAGTATGGGAGGGTACAGGGGGGATACGCAGTATTTT
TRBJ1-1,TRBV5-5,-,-,CASSSPTETAFF,TGTGCCAGCAGCTCCCCGACAGAGACGGCTTTCTTT
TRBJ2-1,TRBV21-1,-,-,CASSTPRTRIYEQFF,TGTGCCAGCAGCACTCCTAGGACTAGAATATACGAGCAGTTCTTC
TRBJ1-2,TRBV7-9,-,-,CASSPRLAERDYGYTF,TGTGCCAGCAGCCCTAGACTGGCGGAACGAGACTATGGCTACACCTTC
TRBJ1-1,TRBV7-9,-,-,CASSSTAVRVDTEAFF,TGTGCCAGCAGCTCGACTGCGGTCAGGGTGGACACTGAAGCTTTCTTT
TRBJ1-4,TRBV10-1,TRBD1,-,CASSKTDRGLSTNEKLFF,TGCGCCAGCAGCAAGACGGACAGGGGATTGTCGACTAATGAAAAACTGTTTTTT
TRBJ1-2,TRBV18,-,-,CASSARTDDGYTF,TGTGCCAGCTCAGCCAGGACAGACGATGGCTACACCTTC
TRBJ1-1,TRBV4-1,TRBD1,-,CASSQMDRATEAFF,TGCGCCAGCAGCCAAATGGACAGGGCCACTGAAGCTTTCTTT
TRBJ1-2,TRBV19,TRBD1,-,CASSRTGTGSGYTF,TGTGCCAGTAGTCGGACCGGGACAGGGTCTGGCTACACCTTC
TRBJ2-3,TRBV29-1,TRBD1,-,CSVLKTGADTQYF,TGCAGCGTTCTAAAAACAGGGGCAGATACGCAGTATTTT
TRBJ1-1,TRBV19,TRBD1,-,CASSTTGKVGAFF,TGTGCCAGTAGCACGACAGGGAAGGTAGGAGCTTTCTTT
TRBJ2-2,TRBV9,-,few,CASSVGQNTGELFF,TGTGCCAGCAGCGTAGGGCAGAACACCGGGGAGCTGTTTTTT
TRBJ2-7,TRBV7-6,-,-,CASRPRLQGGSYEQYF,TGTGCCAGCAGACCCCGACTGCAGGGAGGCTCCTACGAGCAGTACTTC
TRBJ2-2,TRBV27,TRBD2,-,CASSLLAGGLGRGTGELFF,TGTGCCAGCAGTTTATTGGCGGGGGGGCTTGGAAGAGGGACCGGGGAGCTGTTTTTT
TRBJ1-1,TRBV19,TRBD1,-,CATLVPGQGGTEAFF,TGTGCCACGCTAGTTCCTGGACAGGGTGGGACTGAAGCTTTCTTT
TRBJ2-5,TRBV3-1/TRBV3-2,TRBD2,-,CASRIRGGQETQYF,TGTGCCAGCCGCATACGGGGGGGCCAAGAGACCCAGTACTTC
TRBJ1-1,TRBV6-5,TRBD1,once,CASNDRVIVNTEAFF,TGTGCCAGCAACGACAGGGTTATAGTGAACACTGAAGCTTTCTTT
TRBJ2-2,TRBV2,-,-,CASKGGAGPFTGELFF,TGTGCCAGCAAAGGTGGGGCGGGGCCCTTCACCGGGGAGCTGTTTTTT
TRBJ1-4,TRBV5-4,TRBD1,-,CARQGGNEKLFF,TGTGCCAGACAGGGGGGTAATGAAAAACTGTTTTTT
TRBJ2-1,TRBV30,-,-,CAWRETGLNEQFF,TGTGCCTGGAGGGAAACAGGGTTGAATGAGCAGTTCTTC
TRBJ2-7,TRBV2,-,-,CATGQDYYEQYF,TGTGCCACCGGACAAGATTACTACGAGCAGTACTTC
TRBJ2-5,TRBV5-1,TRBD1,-,CASSGGQGDQETQYF,TGCGCCAGCAGCGGGGGACAGGGGGACCAAGAGACCCAGTACTTC
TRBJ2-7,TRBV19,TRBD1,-,CASSPGTGSSYEQYF,TGTGCCAGTAGTCCCGGGACAGGGAGCTCCTACGAGCAGTACTTC
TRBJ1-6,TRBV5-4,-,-,CASSLILANSPLHF,TGTGCCAGCAGCTTAATTCTGGCCAATTCACCCCTCCACTTT
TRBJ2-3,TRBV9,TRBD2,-,CASSGEAGGPADTQYF,TGTGCCAGCAGCGGGGAAGCGGGGGGGCCGGCGGATACGCAGTATTTT
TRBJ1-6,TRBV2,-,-,CASSEQDSDSPLHF,TGTGCCAGCAGTGAACAGGACTCTGATTCACCCCTCCACTTT
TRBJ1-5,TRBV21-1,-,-,CASSRGLRSNQPQHF,TGTGCCAGCAGCAGAGGGCTTAGGAGCAATCAGCCCCAGCATTTT
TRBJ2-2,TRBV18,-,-,CASSPLATGELFF,TGTGCCAGCTCCCCCTTGGCGACTGGGGAGCTGTTTTTT
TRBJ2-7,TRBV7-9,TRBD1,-,CASSSRDRTYEQYF,TGTGCCAGCAGCTCTCGGGACAGAACCTACGAGCAGTACTTC
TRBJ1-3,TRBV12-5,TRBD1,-,CASGMAGGAAFSGNTIYF,TGTGCTAGTGGTATGGCAGGGGGCGCCGCCTTCTCTGGAAACACCATATATTTT
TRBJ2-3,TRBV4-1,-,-,CASSPAGGAGTDTQYF,TGCGCCAGCAGCCCCGCCGGTGGGGCCGGCACAGATACGCAGTATTTT
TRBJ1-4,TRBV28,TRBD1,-,CASSSTGTGGGLYEKLFF,TGTGCCAGCAGTTCTACCGGGACAGGGGGCGGTTTATACGAAAAACTGTTTTTT